Listed below are T cell receptor beta chains from one sample, sequenced in a study of radiation and T cells in renal cell carcinoma. Sequencing was performed with immunoSEQ multiplex PCR; in TCRdb, only in-frame clones are kept and a portion is missing. There are 70,000 to 100,000 clones in the sample; roughly 85% occur only once, and 20% to 25% lies in the top ten. The sequencing here drew on blood, taken from a patient whose treatment included radiotherapy and nephrectomy. The receptor set was obtained from a woman in her forties or fifties with renal cell carcinoma. Each CDR3 is given with its conserved first and last residue. Each record gives: V gene, clone size, D gene, CDR3 length, J gene, CDR3 protein, CDR3 DNA. The D gene is left open where the match is weak. Some rows have no size entry. The others give once, few or many, or a class for an expanded clone.

V: TRBV27
size: -
D: TRBD1
length: 13
J: TRBJ1-1
CDR3: CATLRQGSTEAFF
DNA: TGTGCCACCCTACGACAGGGATCCACTGAAGCTTTCTTT

V: TRBV28
size: -
D: -
length: 12
J: TRBJ2-1
CDR3: CASRRPTDEQFF
DNA: TGTGCCAGCAGACGACCAACAGATGAGCAGTTCTTC

V: TRBV7-2
size: once
D: -
length: 13
J: TRBJ2-7
CDR3: CASRPGTDYEQYF
DNA: TGTGCCAGCAGGCCGGGAACTGACTACGAGCAGTACTTC

V: TRBV30
size: -
D: -
length: 16
J: TRBJ2-1
CDR3: CAWSVLGGTPYNEQFF
DNA: TGTGCCTGGAGTGTACTCGGGGGTACCCCCTACAATGAGCAGTTCTTC

V: TRBV5-1
size: -
D: -
length: 15
J: TRBJ1-1
CDR3: CASSLVVGASTEAFF
DNA: TGCGCCAGCAGCTTAGTGGTAGGGGCGAGCACTGAAGCTTTCTTT

V: TRBV14
size: -
D: TRBD2
length: 14
J: TRBJ2-5
CDR3: CASSLAGAKETQYF
DNA: TGTGCCAGCAGCCTAGCGGGGGCGAAAGAGACCCAGTACTTC

V: TRBV19
size: -
D: TRBD1
length: 13
J: TRBJ2-3
CDR3: CASSTGGTDTQYF
DNA: TGTGCCAGTTCGACAGGGGGCACAGATACGCAGTATTTT

V: TRBV2
size: few
D: -
length: 13
J: TRBJ1-2
CDR3: CASSDGQGEGYTF
DNA: TGTGCCAGCAGTGATGGGCAGGGAGAAGGCTACACCTTC

V: TRBV5-1
size: -
D: -
length: 14
J: TRBJ2-3
CDR3: CASSLDLPTDTQYF
DNA: TGCGCCAGCAGCTTGGACTTACCGACAGATACGCAGTATTTT

V: TRBV7-9
size: few
D: -
length: 15
J: TRBJ1-2
CDR3: CASSDPGTRDYGYTF
DNA: TGTGCCAGCAGCGATCCGGGGACCCGCGACTATGGCTACACCTTC

V: TRBV5-1
size: once
D: -
length: 14
J: TRBJ2-5
CDR3: CASSAGTTQETQYF
DNA: TGCGCCAGCAGCGCAGGGACAACCCAAGAGACCCAGTACTTC

V: TRBV5-1
size: -
D: -
length: 14
J: TRBJ1-5
CDR3: CASSLGPQERPQHF
DNA: TGCGCCAGCAGCTTGGGACCCCAAGAGAGGCCCCAGCATTTT

V: TRBV7-8
size: -
D: -
length: 15
J: TRBJ1-3
CDR3: CASSLGGFGGNTIYF
DNA: TGTGCCAGCAGCTTAGGGGGATTTGGTGGAAACACCATATATTTT

V: TRBV9
size: -
D: -
length: 21
J: TRBJ2-4
CDR3: CASSVGWGGDRLSEAKNIQYF
DNA: TGTGCCAGCAGCGTAGGGTGGGGTGGGGACCGTTTATCTGAGGCCAAAAACATTCAGTACTTC

V: TRBV7-2
size: -
D: -
length: 14
J: TRBJ1-2
CDR3: CASSLPLGSYGYTF
DNA: TGTGCCAGCAGCCTACCCCTCGGGTCCTATGGCTACACCTTC

V: TRBV27
size: -
D: -
length: 11
J: TRBJ2-7
CDR3: CASSRMDEQYF
DNA: TGTGCCAGCAGCCGTATGGACGAGCAGTACTTC